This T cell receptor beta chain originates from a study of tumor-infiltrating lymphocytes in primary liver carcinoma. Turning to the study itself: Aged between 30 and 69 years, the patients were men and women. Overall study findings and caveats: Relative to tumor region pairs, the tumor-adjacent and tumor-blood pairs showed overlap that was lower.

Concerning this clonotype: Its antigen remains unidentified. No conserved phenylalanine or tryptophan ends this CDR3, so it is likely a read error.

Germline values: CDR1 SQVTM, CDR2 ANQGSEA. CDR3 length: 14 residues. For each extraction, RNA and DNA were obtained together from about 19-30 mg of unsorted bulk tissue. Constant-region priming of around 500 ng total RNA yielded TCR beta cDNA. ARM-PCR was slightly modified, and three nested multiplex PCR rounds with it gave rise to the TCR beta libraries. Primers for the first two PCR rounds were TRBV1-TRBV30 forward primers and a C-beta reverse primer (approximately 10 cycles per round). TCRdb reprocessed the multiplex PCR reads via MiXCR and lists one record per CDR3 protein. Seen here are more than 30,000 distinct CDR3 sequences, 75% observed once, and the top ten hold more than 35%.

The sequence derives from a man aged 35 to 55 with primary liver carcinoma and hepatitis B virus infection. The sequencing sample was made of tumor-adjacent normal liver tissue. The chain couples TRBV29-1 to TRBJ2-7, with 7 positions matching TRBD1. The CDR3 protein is CSVPDRVDQVEQYY. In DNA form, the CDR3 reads TGTAGCGTCCCAGACAGGGTGGATCAGGTCGAGCAGTACTAC.